This TCR beta chain is drawn from a study of identical twins. TCRdb independently ran MiXCR on the 5' RACE reads; one entry per CDR3 protein. Among 640,000 or so distinct CDR3 sequences listed, roughly 6% were seen once. This clonotype was picked up many times. Its antigen is unknown. Sequence at one end of the junction differs from germline and may be a read error. In germline, CDR1 is SQVTM, CDR2 ANQGSEA. The CDR3 loop spans 14 amino acids. Study observations and caveats: Abundant cord blood beta clonotypes carried fewer insertions; memory repertoires showed none.

Sample: naive T cells sorted from blood. The chain has TRBV29-1 and TRBJ2-1; TRBD1 matches 10 bases. The receptor was derived from a man between 18 and 29 years old in good health. In nucleotides, the CDR3 is TGCAGCGTGGAAGGACAGGGGGAGTACAATGAGCAGTTCTTC. This sequence encodes CSVEGQGEYNEQFF.